These 20 T cell receptor beta chains were all obtained from the same sample, sequenced in a study of cytomegalovirus exposure and HLA in healthy donors. Primers included in the PCR were 60 Vbeta and 13 Jbeta primers. Assay: immunoSEQ multiplex PCR; the TCRdb copy retains only in-frame clones and omits some. The data contain approximately 290,000 clones, 80% of them singletons. Sequencing was done on a sample of PBMCs. The receptors were sampled from a girl aged 2 to 9 in good health and CMV-seronegative.

There are a few counts of this clone. This chain uses TRBV5-1 with TRBJ2-1, with D perhaps matching TRBD2 (6 bases). The V and J ends lost 2 bases and 5 bases respectively, with 20 bases between them. Germline V lookup: CDR1 SGHRS, CDR2 YFSETQ. The CDR3 totals 17 residues. In DNA, the CDR3 is TGCGCCAGCAGCTTTCCCCTTACGGGCAGGGAGGACAATGAGCAGTTCTTC. Translated: CASSFPLTGREDNEQFF.

A few counts support this clone. The junction shows a germline mismatch at one end, possibly a read error. The chain recombines TRBV7-9 with TRBJ1-1, with D perhaps matching TRBD1 (5 bases). Germline lookup yields CDR1 SEHNR and CDR2 FQNEAQ (reference sequence). This CDR3 contains 12 residues. The CDR3 reads CSSSQDSIQAFF. In DNA, the CDR3 is TGTTCCAGCAGCCAAGACAGTATCCAAGCTTTCTTT.

The chain employs TRBV28 and TRBJ1-1; no definite D call. The CDR3 consists of 15 residues. CDR1 is MDHEN and CDR2 is SYDVKM in the germline V gene. The V gene lost 7 bases and the J gene lost 0 bases, with 15 bases spanning the gap. CDR3 residues: CASMSLRGLNTEAFF. The CDR3 DNA reads as TGTGCCAGCATGTCCCTCCGGGGTTTGAACACTGAAGCTTTCTTT.

This clone was seen a handful of times. The genes are TRBV5-6 and TRBJ1-5; the D is unclear. The CDR3 runs to 15 residues. The germline gives CDR1 SGHDT, CDR2 YYEEEE. Trimming shortened V by 0 bases and J by 1 base, and 8 bases separated the two germline ends. For the CDR3, the DNA is TGTGCCAGCAGCTTGGGCCTAGAGAGCAATCAGCCCCAGCATTTT. Translation gives CASSLGLESNQPQHF.

The chain has TRBV9 and TRBJ2-6; D call uncertain. Germline loops: CDR1 SGDLS, CDR2 YYNGEE. The V and J ends lost 0 bases and 0 bases respectively, with 10 bases between them. This CDR3 contains 17 residues. The CDR3 is CASSVVPESSGANVLTF. The CDR3, as DNA: TGTGCCAGCAGCGTAGTGCCAGAAAGCTCTGGGGCCAACGTCCTGACTTTC.

Concerning this clone: Other DNA sequences in the same sample also yield this CDR3. The V and J genes are TRBV10-3 and TRBJ1-2; D possibly corresponds to TRBD1 (6 bases). The length of the CDR3 is 17 residues. Trimming took off 2 bases at V and 4 bases at J, with 20 bases between the two ends. Looked up from germline, CDR1 is ENHRY and CDR2 is SYGVKD. CDR3 sequence reads: CAISETVIDRKGYGYTF. The CDR3 bases are TGTGCCATCAGTGAGACCGTTATCGACAGGAAAGGCTATGGCTACACCTTC.

Worth noting for this clone: Germline and junction disagree at one end, which may indicate a read error. The chain recombines TRBV7-9 with TRBJ2-7, with D perhaps assigned TRBD1 or TRBD2 (7 bases each). CDR1 and CDR2 (germline): SEHNR, FQNEAQ (reference sequence). The CDR3 runs 13 residues. The CDR3 protein is CASSIAGGGEQYF. CDR3 nucleotides: TGTGCCAGCAGCATAGCAGGGGGGGGCGAGCAGTACTTC.

The CDR3 bases are TGCGCCAGCAGCTTGGACGGCAGGGCAACAACCTACAATGAGCAGTTCTTC. This codes for CASSLDGRATTYNEQFF. The rearrangement joins TRBV5-1 to TRBJ2-1; tentatively, D is TRBD1 (5 bases). V lost 0 bases to trimming and J lost 2 bases, with 15 bases between them. This CDR3 contains 17 residues. Germline V CDR1 and CDR2: SGHRS, YFSETQ.

This clone was seen only a few times. V and J are TRBV7-3 and TRBJ2-1; 7 bases align to TRBD2. CDR1 is SGHTA, CDR2 FQGTGA, per germline. Unmatched junction bases numbered 7, after V lost 1 base and J lost 7 bases. The CDR3 length is 15 residues. In nucleotides, the CDR3 is TGTGCCAGCAGCTTAAGGGTAGCGGGTTTTAATGAGCAGTTCTTC. Translation gives CASSLRVAGFNEQFF.

The chain employs TRBV4-2 and TRBJ2-1; TRBD2 aligns across 13 bases. Trimming took 2 bases from V and 5 from J; bases not matched to a gene: 3. The germline gives CDR1 LGHNA, CDR2 YNFKEQ. The CDR3 is made up of 16 amino acids. The CDR3 here is CASSQLGLAGDNEQFF. The CDR3 DNA reads TGTGCCAGCAGCCAACTTGGACTAGCGGGAGACAATGAGCAGTTCTTC.

This chain uses TRBV7-6 with TRBJ2-7; TRBD1 is a possible D gene (5 bases). CDR1 and CDR2 from the germline V gene are SGHVS and FNYEAQ. This CDR3 comprises 14 residues. Between the trimmed V and J ends, which lost 6 bases and 3 bases, there was a span of 15 bases. CDR3 DNA sequence: TGTGCCAGCAGTTCATCAACAGGAGTCTACGAGCAGTACTTC. This encodes CASSSSTGVYEQYF. Drawing the rest from reference TRBV7-6 and TRBJ2-7, the complete variable domain is GAGVSQSPRYKVTKRGQDVALRCDPISGHVSLYWYRQALGQGPEFLTYFNYEAQQDKSGLPNDRFSAERPEGSISTLTIQRTEQRDSAMYRCASSSSTGVYEQYFGPGTRLTVT.

DNA of the CDR3: TGTGCCAGTAGTATGAACAGGGAAAAGACCCAGTACTTC. This encodes CASSMNREKTQYF. The V call is TRBV19, the J call TRBJ2-5; D might be TRBD1 (6 bases). The CDR3 has 13 amino acids. Germline values: CDR1 LNHDA, CDR2 SQIVND (reference sequence). Trimming took 3 bases from V and 6 from J, leaving 11 bases between them.

This clone was seen a handful of times. This chain joins TRBV18 and TRBJ2-3; D is unresolved. V was pared by 5 bases and J by 0 bases, with 3 bases between. Germline-derived CDR1 and CDR2 are KGHSH and LQKENI. The CDR3 runs 12 residues. The CDR3 sequence: CASSTSTDTQYF. As DNA, the CDR3 is TGTGCCAGCTCAACTAGCACAGATACGCAGTATTTT.

V gene TRBV5-8 combines with J gene TRBJ1-1, with TRBD1 identical over 8 bases. After removal of 3 bases from V and 5 bases from J, the junction contained 9 bases not matched to a gene. The CDR3 extends over 15 amino acids. CDR1 is SGHTS and CDR2 is YDEGEE in the germline V gene. CDR3 sequence (DNA): TGTGCCAGCAGCTCCCCAGGGGGCGCCTTAACTGAAGCTTTCTTT. It codes for CASSSPGGALTEAFF.

The rearrangement links TRBV7-9 to TRBJ1-1; D uncertain. The CDR3 contains 14 residues. V was shortened by 4 bases and J by 11 bases, with 20 bases between the two germline ends. In germline, CDR1 is SEHNR, CDR2 FQNEAQ (reference sequence). CDR3 protein: CASSSPRTGTWAFF. The CDR3 region has the DNA TGTGCCAGCAGCTCGCCGCGGACTGGAACATGGGCTTTCTTT.

The V gene is TRBV27, the J gene TRBJ2-2; 7 bases match TRBD2. Per germline, CDR1 MNHEY and CDR2 SMNVEV (reference sequence). The CDR3 has 14 residues. The J segment lost 6 bases and the V segment lost 5 bases, leaving 6 bases of the junction unmatched. The CDR3, as DNA: TGTGCCAGCAGTCCGCGGGAGCCCCCCGGGGAGCTGTTTTTT. Its protein product is CASSPREPPGELFF.

The genes are TRBV4-1 and TRBJ1-4, with a tentative D call TRBD1 (5 bases). The V gene's germline CDR1 is MGHRA and CDR2 YSYEKL. The CDR3 contains 15 residues. Trimming pared 0 bases from V and 8 bases from J, leaving 13 bases between. CDR3 sequence (DNA): TGCGCCAGCAGCCAAGACAGCCAGGGCAGGGAAAAACTGTTTTTT. Translating gives CASSQDSQGREKLFF.

V is TRBV28 and J is TRBJ2-1; possible D gene TRBD2, 6 bases. CDR3 length equals 17 residues. Trimming removed 4 bases at V and 3 bases at J, with 19 bases between. Looked up from germline, CDR1 is MDHEN and CDR2 is SYDVKM. The CDR3 bases are TGTGCCAGCAGTTCCCCCCTTGGAGGGGATGACTACAATGAGCAGTTCTTC. Protein sequence: CASSSPLGGDDYNEQFF. Looking up the rest from reference TRBV28 and TRBJ2-1 gives the full variable domain: DVKVTQSSRYLVKRTGEKVFLECVQDMDHENMFWYRQDPGLGLRLIYFSYDVKMKEKGDIPEGYSVSREKKERFSLILESASTNQTSMYLCASSSPLGGDDYNEQFFGPGTRLTVL.

This chain links TRBV7-2 with TRBJ1-2, with 7 bases fitting TRBD1. Germline V gene sequence: CDR1 SGHTA, CDR2 FQGNSA. With V trimmed by 4 bases and J by 7 bases, 9 bases remained unmatched. This CDR3 region has 14 residues. In DNA, the CDR3 is TGTGCCAGCAGCTACACCACAGGGGTTGGTGGCTACACCTTC. It codes for CASSYTTGVGGYTF. The full variable domain, in which reference TRBV7-2 and TRBJ1-2 provide the parts outside the CDR3, is GAGVSQSPSNKVTEKGKDVELRCDPISGHTALYWYRQSLGQGLEFLIYFQGNSAPDKSGLPSDRFSAERTGGSVSTLTIQRTQQEDSAVYLCASSYTTGVGGYTFGSGTRLTVV.

The chain joins TRBV6-6 to TRBJ2-1; the D gene is possibly TRBD2 (6 bases). CDR3 length: 13 residues. Trimming pared 10 bases from V and 1 base from J, leaving 11 bases between. In germline, CDR1 is MNHNY, CDR2 SVGAGI (reference sequence). CDR3 DNA sequence: TGTGCCACTGGCGGGACTTCCTACAATGAGCAGTTCTTC. This sequence encodes CATGGTSYNEQFF.